These 5 T cell receptor beta chains were sequenced from one sample in a study of T cell responses to AZD1222 COVID-19 vaccine. Using immunoSEQ multiplex PCR, the repertoire was profiled, and TCRdb retains in-frame clones only, with some absent. The sample contains some 140,000 clones, approximately 93% of which appear only once. The material sequenced was peripheral blood, taken on day 0 of AZD1222 vaccination. The source of these receptors is an adult in good health.

This clone was recorded only once. V is TRBV11-2 and J is TRBJ2-3, with 11 bases lining up with TRBD2. In germline, CDR1 is SGHAT, CDR2 FQNNGV. Losses at the gene ends were 4 bases for V and 0 bases for J; bases not matched to a gene: 0. The CDR3 is made up of 15 amino acids. CDR3 region: CASSWTSGSTDTQYF. DNA for the CDR3: TGTGCCAGCAGCTGGACTAGCGGGAGCACAGATACGCAGTATTTT.

The chain carries TRBV5-1 and TRBJ1-1; D gene ambiguous. V gave up 6 bases and J gave up 6 bases, with 15 bases separating them. The germline gives CDR1 SGHRS, CDR2 YFSETQ. The CDR3 has 13 residues. CDR3 DNA: TGCGCCAGCATGCCGGACGCCCGAGCTGAAGCTTTCTTT. Encoded protein: CASMPDARAEAFF.

V is TRBV9 and J is TRBJ2-1; 8 nucleotides align to TRBD1. Germline V gene lookup returns CDR1 SGDLS and CDR2 YYNGEE. This CDR3 contains 15 residues. V trimming: 4 bases; J trimming: 6 bases; junction bases outside the gene matches: 9. CDR3 amino acids: CASSPMDRAGNEQFF. The CDR3 DNA follows: TGTGCCAGCAGCCCGATGGACAGGGCGGGCAATGAGCAGTTCTTC.

V is TRBV12-5 and J is TRBJ1-6; D is ambiguous. V gave up 7 bases and J gave up 7 bases, with 23 bases separating them. The CDR3 covers 17 residues. Germline lookup yields CDR1 LGHNT and CDR2 FRNRAP. The CDR3 is CASAITMDGKRNSPLHF. CDR3 nucleotide sequence: TGTGCTAGTGCCATAACGATGGACGGAAAGAGGAATTCACCCCTCCACTTT.

The genes are TRBV27 and TRBJ2-3; no definite D call. This CDR3 spans 13 amino acids. Trimming removed 4 bases from V and 3 bases from J, with 8 bases in between. CDR1 is MNHEY and CDR2 is SMNVEV in the germline V gene (reference sequence). As DNA, the CDR3 is TGTGCCAGCAGTTATGCCCGTACAGATACGCAGTATTTT. Encoded protein: CASSYARTDTQYF.